The 30 T cell receptor beta chains reported below all come from one sample, sequenced in a study of PD-1 blockade in classical Hodgkin lymphoma. Specified time point: cycle 4 day 1 (C4D1), after 6 weeks of nivolumab. After autologous stem cell transplantation all patients relapsed, and prior brentuximab vedotin exposure differed between cohorts. The method was immunoSEQ multiplex PCR; TCRdb's version includes in-frame clones alone and lacks a portion of them. The data contain about 64,000 clones, roughly 92% of them seen just once; the ten biggest clones take up 8%. This specimen was peripheral blood mononuclear cells (PBMCs), taken before the fourth cycle of nivolumab. Receptor source: a human donor with classical Hodgkin lymphoma.

The chain links TRBV28 to TRBJ2-3; 8 bases fit TRBD2. The CDR3 extends over 15 amino acids. Trimming at V came to 8 bases and at J to 6 bases, leaving 13 bases not matched to a gene. Germline V gene lookup returns CDR1 MDHEN and CDR2 SYDVKM. The CDR3 DNA is TGTGCCAGCGGGAGAGCGGGAGCGCTCATTGATACGCAGTATTTT. This encodes CASGRAGALIDTQYF.

The chain couples TRBV27 to TRBJ2-2; 10 bases align to TRBD2. The CDR3 has 16 amino acids. Germline assignment: CDR1 MNHEY and CDR2 SMNVEV (reference sequence). Losses at the gene ends were 3 bases for V and 6 bases for J; bases not matched to a gene: 7. The CDR3 DNA reads TGTGCCAGCAGTTTTGAGGCTAGCGGGAGTGCCGGGGAGCTGTTTTTT. Translation: CASSFEASGSAGELFF.

The V gene is TRBV7-3, the J gene TRBJ2-1, with 7 positions matching TRBD2. Germline trimming cut 0 bases from V and 5 bases from J; bases unmatched to any gene: 4. Germline V gene data show CDR1 as SGHTA and CDR2 as FQGTGA. This CDR3 has 15 amino acids. The CDR3 is CASSLTREINNEQFF. For the CDR3, the DNA is TGTGCCAGCAGCTTAACGCGGGAGATCAACAATGAGCAGTTCTTC.

The genes are TRBV5-6 and TRBJ2-7, with D possibly matching TRBD2 (5 bases). This CDR3 region has 16 residues. V gave up 2 bases and J gave up 0 bases, with 15 bases separating them. Germline lookup yields CDR1 SGHDT and CDR2 YYEEEE. The CDR3 protein is CASSLRRGRSSYEQYF. Written as DNA, the CDR3 is TGTGCCAGCAGCTTAAGACGGGGAAGGAGCTCCTACGAGCAGTACTTC.

The rearrangement joins TRBV19 to TRBJ2-3; unclear D gene. Trimming left V 2 bases short and J 2 bases short, with 8 bases between. This CDR3 spans 14 amino acids. CDR1 is LNHDA, CDR2 SQIVND, per germline (reference sequence). As DNA, the CDR3 is TGTGCCAGTAGTATAACCCCAGACACAGATACGCAGTATTTT. Protein sequence: CASSITPDTDTQYF.

The chain recombines TRBV5-6 with TRBJ1-5, with D possibly being TRBD1 (5 bases). V was trimmed by 0 bases and J by 3 bases, leaving 7 bases between them. This CDR3 has 14 residues. Germline V gives CDR1 SGHDT, CDR2 YYEEEE. CDR3 amino acids: CASSLGGFNQPQHF. Here the CDR3 DNA reads TGTGCCAGCAGCTTGGGGGGCTTCAATCAGCCCCAGCATTTT.

This chain uses TRBV21-1 with TRBJ2-1; the D call TRBD2 from the table was never checked on the DNA. TRBV21-1 is designated a pseudogene. The CDR3 length is 12 residues. CDR3 nucleotides: TGTGCCATCACTAGCGGGTACAATGAGCAGTTCTTC. It codes for CAITSGYNEQFF.

This clone turned up a few times. The gene calls are TRBV18 and TRBJ1-4, with D perhaps matching TRBD1 (5 bases). V lost 6 bases, J lost 5 bases, and 13 bases lay in between. The CDR3 extends over 14 amino acids. CDR1 is KGHSH and CDR2 is LQKENI in the germline V gene. The DNA of the CDR3 is TGTGCCAGCTCCGGAGAGGGGAGGAATGAAAAACTGTTTTTT. Its protein is CASSGEGRNEKLFF.

The rearrangement uses TRBV7-8 and TRBJ1-6, with D unresolved. Trimming shortened V by 2 bases and J by 9 bases, and 11 bases separated the two germline ends. The germline V gene has CDR1 SGHVS and CDR2 FQNEAQ. The CDR3 is made up of 14 amino acids. The CDR3 loop reads CASSLQQTFSPLHF. As DNA, the CDR3 is TGTGCCAGCAGCTTACAACAGACCTTTTCACCCCTCCACTTT.

The chain is built from TRBV2 and TRBJ1-1; a possible D gene is TRBD1 (5 bases). CDR1 and CDR2 (germline): SNHLY, FYNNEI. Trimming left V 0 bases short and J 6 bases short, with 11 bases between. The CDR3 has 14 amino acids. CDR3 in amino acids: CASSEAPGRSEAFF. CDR3 in DNA: TGTGCCAGCAGTGAAGCGCCAGGGCGGTCTGAAGCTTTCTTT. The variable domain in full, with the rest retrieved from reference TRBV2 and TRBJ1-1, is EPEVTQTPSHQVTQMGQEVILRCVPISNHLYFYWYRQILGQKVEFLVSFYNNEISEKSEIFDDQFSVERPDGSNFTLKIRSTKLEDSAMYFCASSEAPGRSEAFFGQGTRLTVV.

The genes are TRBV7-9 and TRBJ2-5; D is possibly TRBD1 (6 bases). The germline V and J ends were trimmed by 4 bases and 5 bases, with 8 bases remaining between them. Germline CDR1 reads SEHNR; CDR2 reads FQNEAQ (reference sequence). This CDR3 is built from 12 residues. The CDR3 DNA reads as TGTGCCAGCAGCTCCCAGGGGGAGACCCAGTACTTC. It codes for CASSSQGETQYF.

The chain carries TRBV15 and TRBJ2-7, with 9 positions matching TRBD1. Germline loops: CDR1 LNHNV, CDR2 YYDKDF (reference sequence). The CDR3 is 15 amino acids. V was pared by 3 bases and J by 3 bases, with 6 bases of the junction left unmatched. The CDR3 nucleotides read TGTGCCACCAGCAGGCCCGGGACAGGGAACTACGAGCAGTACTTC. Translated: CATSRPGTGNYEQYF.

The chain has TRBV5-1 and TRBJ2-2; D gene uncertain. Trimming took off 4 bases at V and 5 bases at J, with 18 bases between the two ends. Looked up from germline, CDR1 is SGHRS and CDR2 is YFSETQ. The CDR3 runs to 16 residues. The CDR3 loop is CASSEWTVARTGELFF. The CDR3 DNA sequence: TGCGCCAGCAGCGAATGGACGGTGGCGAGGACCGGGGAGCTGTTTTTT. The whole variable domain, remainder taken from reference TRBV5-1 and TRBJ2-2, is KAGVTQTPRYLIKTRGQQVTLSCSPISGHRSVSWYQQTPGQGLQFLFEYFSETQRNKGNFPGRFSGRQFSNSRSEMNVSTLELGDSALYLCASSEWTVARTGELFFGEGSRLTVL.

This sequence joins TRBV11-2 and TRBJ1-1, with no clear D. This CDR3 has 14 amino acids. V gave up 1 base and J gave up 1 base, with 7 bases separating them. The V gene's germline CDR1 is SGHAT and CDR2 FQNNGV. CDR3 sequence reads: CASSLGVSNTEAFF. The CDR3 DNA is TGTGCCAGCAGCTTAGGGGTTTCGAACACTGAAGCTTTCTTT.

This chain joins TRBV6-5 and TRBJ2-6; D possibly corresponds to TRBD2 (5 bases). The germline CDR1 and CDR2 sequences are MNHEY and SVGAGI. The CDR3 is 16 amino acids. Trimming left V 2 bases short and J 4 bases short, with 12 bases between. CDR3 region: CASSYLRGTGANVLTF. The CDR3 nucleotides are TGTGCCAGCAGTTACCTCCGGGGTACGGGGGCCAACGTCCTGACTTTC.

The chain combines TRBV11-3 with TRBJ2-1, with a possible D match to TRBD2 (5 bases). Trimming left V 0 bases short and J 11 bases short, with 8 bases between. This CDR3 region has 12 residues. From germline, CDR1 is SGHNT and CDR2 YENEEA. The CDR3 nucleotides read TGTGCCAGCAGCTTAGATCGGACTCAGCAGTTCTTC. This codes for CASSLDRTQQFF.

The chain uses TRBV11-2 and TRBJ2-7; 7 bases align to TRBD1. The germline gives CDR1 SGHAT, CDR2 FQNNGV. The CDR3 runs 14 residues. V gave up 5 bases and J gave up 3 bases; unmatched junction bases: 7. The chain's CDR3 is CASSLHRTGYEQYF. DNA of the CDR3: TGTGCCAGCAGCCTACATCGGACAGGCTACGAGCAGTACTTC. Together with reference TRBV11-2 and TRBJ2-7, the CDR3 gives the full variable domain: EAGVAQSPRYKIIEKRQSVAFWCNPISGHATLYWYQQILGQGPKLLIQFQNNGVVDDSQLPKDRFSAERLKGVDSTLKIQPAKLEDSAVYLCASSLHRTGYEQYFGPGTRLTVT.

V usage is TRBV4-2 and J usage is TRBJ2-3, with D tentatively TRBD2 (7 bases). The germline CDR1 and CDR2 sequences are LGHNA and YNFKEQ. Trimming stripped 4 bases from V and 0 bases from J, with 11 bases between. CDR3 length equals 15 residues. The CDR3 sequence: CASSLGGPSTDTQYF. CDR3 in DNA: TGTGCCAGCAGCCTCGGGGGGCCTAGCACAGATACGCAGTATTTT.

J is TRBJ2-1 and V is TRBV30; 7 bases align to TRBD2. The CDR3 is 14 amino acids. The germline gives CDR1 GTSNPN, CDR2 SVGIG (reference sequence). Trimming cost V 4 bases and J 4 bases; bases outside gene matches: 7. CDR3 DNA: TGTGCCTGGATTTCTGGCGGGAGTTACAATGAGCAGTTCTTC. As protein: CAWISGGSYNEQFF.

This sequence joins TRBV2 and TRBJ2-3, with D perhaps being TRBD1 or TRBD2 (5 bases each). The CDR3 is 14 residues long. Trimming took off 3 bases at V and 4 bases at J, with 11 bases between the two ends. The germline CDR1 and CDR2 sequences are SNHLY and FYNNEI. CDR3 region: CASSEGTTADTQYF. The CDR3 DNA reads as TGTGCCAGCAGTGAGGGGACCACGGCAGATACGCAGTATTTT. The full variable domain, rest sourced from reference TRBV2 and TRBJ2-3, is EPEVTQTPSHQVTQMGQEVILRCVPISNHLYFYWYRQILGQKVEFLVSFYNNEISEKSEIFDDQFSVERPDGSNFTLKIRSTKLEDSAMYFCASSEGTTADTQYFGPGTRLTVL.

V and J are TRBV7-8 and TRBJ2-1; 7 bases are shared with TRBD2. In germline, CDR1 is SGHVS, CDR2 FQNEAQ. The junction had 14 bases not matched to a gene; V was cut back by 5 bases and J by 7 bases. CDR3 length: 16 residues. In nucleotides, the CDR3 is TGTGCCAGCAGCCAGGAGGCGCCTCTAGCGGCTAATGAGCAGTTCTTC. This encodes CASSQEAPLAANEQFF.

The gene calls are TRBV19 and TRBJ1-1; a possible D gene is TRBD1 (6 bases). Germline-derived CDR1 and CDR2 are LNHDA and SQIVND (reference sequence). Trimming took off 6 bases at V and 7 bases at J, with 18 bases between the two ends. CDR3 length equals 14 residues. The CDR3 nucleotides are TGTGCCAGTAGAGGACCAGGGGAGGGAAGTGAAGCTTTCTTT. It translates to CASRGPGEGSEAFF.

The rearrangement uses TRBV5-1 and TRBJ2-5; perhaps TRBD1 as D (5 bases). CDR1 and CDR2 (germline): SGHRS, YFSETQ. The CDR3 has 16 residues. Between the trimmed V and J ends, which lost 4 bases and 7 bases, there was a span of 23 bases. CDR3 nucleotides: TGCGCCAGCAGCCCCCAATACTCCCAGGGCCCAGGGACCCAGTACTTC. Protein: CASSPQYSQGPGTQYF.

The rearrangement joins TRBV19 to TRBJ2-3; the D gene is possibly TRBD1 (6 bases). Trimming shortened V by 3 bases and J by 10 bases, and 17 bases separated the two germline ends. CDR1 and CDR2 (germline): LNHDA, SQIVND (reference sequence). The length of the CDR3 is 14 residues. The CDR3 sequence: CASSIPPGQSPQYF. The DNA of the CDR3 is TGTGCCAGTAGTATCCCCCCTGGACAGTCGCCGCAGTATTTT. Full variable domain (rest looked up from reference TRBV19 and TRBJ2-3): DGGITQSPKYLFRKEGQNVTLSCEQNLNHDAMYWYRQDPGQGLRLIYYSQIVNDFQKGDIAEGYSVSREKKESFPLTVTSAQKNPTAFYLCASSIPPGQSPQYFGPGTRLTVL.

V usage is TRBV18 and J usage is TRBJ2-7; D possibly corresponds to TRBD1 (6 bases). V dropped 1 base and J dropped 3 bases, with 25 bases sitting between them. Germline assignment: CDR1 KGHSH and CDR2 LQKENI. CDR3 length: 19 amino acids. DNA for the CDR3: TGTGCCAGCTCACCACTGACTGACAGGCTCGATGATCCCTTCTACGAGCAGTACTTC. It is translated as CASSPLTDRLDDPFYEQYF. The entire variable domain, with the rest obtained from reference TRBV18 and TRBJ2-7, is as follows: NAGVMQNPRHLVRRRGQEARLRCSPMKGHSHVYWYRQLPEEGLKFMVYLQKENIIDESGMPKERFSAEFPKEGPSILRIQQVVRGDSAAYFCASSPLTDRLDDPFYEQYFGPGTRLTVT.

CDR3 coding DNA: TGTGCCAGCAGCCCCGCCGCGGGCTGGAGCACTGAAGCTTTCTTT. Translating gives CASSPAAGWSTEAFF. V usage is TRBV11-2 and J usage is TRBJ1-1; D is unclear. The CDR3 covers 15 residues. The germline V gene encodes CDR1 SGHAT and CDR2 FQNNGV. Trimming removed 5 bases at V and 4 bases at J, with 17 bases between.

This clone showed up just once. This sequence joins TRBV4-1 and TRBJ2-1; 9 bases match TRBD2. This CDR3 is 16 amino acids long. Germline CDR1 reads MGHRA; CDR2 reads YSYEKL. J gave up 7 bases and V 1 base, and 8 bases lay outside the gene matches. CDR3 in DNA: TGCGCCAGCAGCCAAGCACGCGGGGGGGCCGGGAATGAGCAGTTCTTC. Translation: CASSQARGGAGNEQFF.

The chain recombines TRBV18 with TRBJ2-1; D is perhaps TRBD2 (6 bases). Per germline, CDR1 KGHSH and CDR2 LQKENI. This CDR3 is 15 amino acids long. V lost 3 bases to trimming and J lost 6 bases, with 15 bases between them. CDR3 sequence reads: CASSPVLGGVNEQFF. As DNA, the CDR3 is TGTGCCAGCTCACCGGTTCTAGGAGGGGTCAATGAGCAGTTCTTC. Complete variable domain (other parts from reference TRBV18 and TRBJ2-1): NAGVMQNPRHLVRRRGQEARLRCSPMKGHSHVYWYRQLPEEGLKFMVYLQKENIIDESGMPKERFSAEFPKEGPSILRIQQVVRGDSAAYFCASSPVLGGVNEQFFGPGTRLTVL.

The chain carries TRBV25-1 and TRBJ1-6, with 9 bases identical to TRBD1. Germline CDR1 MGHDK, CDR2 SYGVNS. CDR3 size: 14 residues. With V trimmed by 6 bases and J by 5 bases, 2 bases remained unmatched. CDR3 nucleotides: TGTGCCAGCAGAGGGACAGGGAATAATTCACCCCTCCACTTT. Translation: CASRGTGNNSPLHF.

V is TRBV4-1 and J is TRBJ2-3; no clear D. The germline gives CDR1 MGHRA, CDR2 YSYEKL. Trimming removed 1 base at V and 4 bases at J, with 0 bases between. CDR3 length: 11 amino acids. The CDR3 is CASSQADTQYF. The CDR3 DNA sequence: TGCGCCAGCAGCCAAGCAGATACGCAGTATTTT.